What follows is one TCR beta chain and its context. Its antigen is currently unknown. Next came a second PCR, run for 7 to 11 cycles, which used a sample-barcoded 5' primer along with a J-beta primer mix. One entry per CDR3 protein results from TCRdb running MiXCR on the 5' RACE reads. The sample includes about 1,600,000 distinct CDR3 sequences, 42% seen only once; the top ten take roughly 8.2%. The V gene lost 3 bases and the J gene lost 5 bases, with 10 bases spanning the gap. The CDR3 has 13 residues. These data originate in a study of blood T cells in healthy people across ages. Study findings and constraints: TCR beta diversity, measured per million T cells, fell in a roughly linear way with age. Lack of knowledge of donor CMV status possibly confounded expanded clonotype changes.

The V gene is TRBV12-3 or TRBV12-4, the J gene TRBJ2-5; D remains ambiguous. The sample taken for sequencing was blood. The sequence came from a woman between 18 and 30 years old in good health. DNA of the CDR3: TGTGCCAGCAGTTTCGGCGATGGGGAGACCCAGTACTTC. Protein product: CASSFGDGETQYF.